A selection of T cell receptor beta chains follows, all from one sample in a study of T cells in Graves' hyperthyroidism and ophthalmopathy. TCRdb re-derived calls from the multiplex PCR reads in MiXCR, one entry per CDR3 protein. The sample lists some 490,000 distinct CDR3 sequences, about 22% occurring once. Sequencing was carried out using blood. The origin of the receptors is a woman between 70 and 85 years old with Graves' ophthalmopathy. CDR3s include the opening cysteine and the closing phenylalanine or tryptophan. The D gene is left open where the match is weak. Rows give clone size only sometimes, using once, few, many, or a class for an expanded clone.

TGTGCCAGCAACGGACAGGGGGCGCGTAATGAGCAGTTCTTC,CASNGQGARNEQFF,TRBJ2-1,TRBD1,TRBV6-1,once
TGCAGTGCGGCCGGGACAGGGATTTCGGGCTATGGCTACACCTTC,CSAAGTGISGYGYTF,TRBJ1-2,TRBD1,TRBV20-1,.
TGTGCCGCCAGAAACCACAGGGACGTCCTCTACAATGAGCAGTTCTTC,CAARNHRDVLYNEQFF,TRBJ2-1,.,TRBV10-3,few
TGTGCCAGCAGCATCTACAGGGGGCGAAGCGAGCAGTACTTC,CASSIYRGRSEQYF,TRBJ2-7,TRBD1,TRBV12-3/TRBV12-4,few
TGTGCCAGTAGTCTCCTTCAGGACAGGGTGGCCCAGTACTTC,CASSLLQDRVAQYF,TRBJ2-5,TRBD1,TRBV19,.
TGCGCCAGCAGCTTGGCCCCGGAGGGCAATCAGCCCCAGCATTTT,CASSLAPEGNQPQHF,TRBJ1-5,.,TRBV5-1,few
TGCAGTGCTAGGGATACAGGGTATAATTCACCCCTCCACTTT,CSARDTGYNSPLHF,TRBJ1-6,.,TRBV20-1,.
TGTGCCAGCAGCCATGGGATGTTAAACGAGCAGTACTTC,CASSHGMLNEQYF,TRBJ2-7,.,TRBV7-9,.
TGTGCCAGCAGGGCACCGCAGGACAGGGGCTATGGCTACACCTTC,CASRAPQDRGYGYTF,TRBJ1-2,TRBD1,TRBV25-1,few
TGTGCCAGCAGCTTAGCCGGGCGGGCCACCTACGAGCAGTACTTC,CASSLAGRATYEQYF,TRBJ2-7,.,TRBV7-2,many
TGTGCCAGCAGTGGTCTGCGCAACTATGGCTACACCTTC,CASSGLRNYGYTF,TRBJ1-2,.,TRBV6-1,.
TGCAGTGCTAGTAGGCCTAGCGGACAAGAGACCCAGTACTTC,CSASRPSGQETQYF,TRBJ2-5,TRBD2,TRBV20-1,few
TGCGCCAGCAGCTTGACAGTTGGAGATACGCAGTATTTT,CASSLTVGDTQYF,TRBJ2-3,.,TRBV5-1,few
TGTGCCAGCAGCGCGACAGGATTAGACTCTGGAAACACCATATATTTT,CASSATGLDSGNTIYF,TRBJ1-3,.,TRBV9,many
TGTGCCATCAGGATCCCGGGACAGGCGAACACTGAAGCTTTCTTT,CAIRIPGQANTEAFF,TRBJ1-1,TRBD1,TRBV10-3,.
TGTGCCAGCAGCCGTGAACTAGCGGGAGTAAGCCATGAGCAGTTCTTC,CASSRELAGVSHEQFF,TRBJ2-1,TRBD2,TRBV5-4,.
TGTGCCGGCAGTACCCACCGCGACAGGAACACTGAAGCTTTCTTT,CAGSTHRDRNTEAFF,TRBJ1-1,.,TRBV6-1,.
TGCGCCAGCAGGGGGAACAATCAGCCCCAGCATTTT,CASRGNNQPQHF,TRBJ1-5,.,TRBV10-2,few
TGTGCCAGCAGTTTCAGGCTAGCGGGGTTCACAGATACGCAGTATTTT,CASSFRLAGFTDTQYF,TRBJ2-3,TRBD2,TRBV28,many
TGTGCCAGCAGTTTATTTTCCCCCGCACCCACAGATACGCAGTATTTT,CASSLFSPAPTDTQYF,TRBJ2-3,.,TRBV27,.
TGTGCCAGCAGCCAACAGGGACTCGGAGGGTATGGCTACACCTTC,CASSQQGLGGYGYTF,TRBJ1-2,.,TRBV14,.
TGCGCCAGCAGCTTACGCAGGGGGGACACTGAAGCTTTCTTT,CASSLRRGDTEAFF,TRBJ1-1,TRBD1,TRBV5-1,.
TGTGCCAGCAGCCGCGCGGGAGTTGCAGAGACCCAGTACTTC,CASSRAGVAETQYF,TRBJ2-5,TRBD2,TRBV7-2,many